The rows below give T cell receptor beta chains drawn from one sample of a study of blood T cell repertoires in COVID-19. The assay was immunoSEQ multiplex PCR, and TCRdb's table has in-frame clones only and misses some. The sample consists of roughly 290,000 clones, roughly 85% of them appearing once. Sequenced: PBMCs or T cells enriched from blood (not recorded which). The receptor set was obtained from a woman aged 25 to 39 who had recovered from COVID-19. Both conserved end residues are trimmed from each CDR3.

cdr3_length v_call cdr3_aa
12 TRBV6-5 ASSSPQGVTEAF
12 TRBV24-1 ATGEAGFSETQY
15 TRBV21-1 ASSKVRDSHNTGELF
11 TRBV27 ASSLSGAYEQY
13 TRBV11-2 ASSSEGGRRNEQF
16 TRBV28 ASSRYRLAGGPQETQY
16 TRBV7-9 ASSYGGLGGVSTDTQY
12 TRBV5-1 ASSRLSNTGELF
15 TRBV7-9 ASSYRLAGGRSYEQY
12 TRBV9 ASSVGTLDYEQY
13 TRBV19 ASSTGTATFYGYT
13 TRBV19 ASSTGLGSNQPQH
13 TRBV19 ASSTNDHRNYGYT
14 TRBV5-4 ASSLGQGMVIDEQF
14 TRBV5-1 ASSLGRYRNNSPLH
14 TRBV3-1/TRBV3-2 ASSQVGGGVRDEQF
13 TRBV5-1 ASSLTGQDNQPQH
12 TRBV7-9 ASSFETNDSPLH
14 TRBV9 ASSVGGLAGAHEQY
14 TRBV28 ASSLGWTVMDYGYT
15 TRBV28 ASSSGGLAGGGYGYT
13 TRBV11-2 ASSLEGGQSRPLH
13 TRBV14 ASSNRGQNTGELF
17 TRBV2 ASSEDLGILFDSQYGYT
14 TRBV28 ASSLPGTGDAGELF
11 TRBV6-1 ASSELSNQPQH
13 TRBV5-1 ASSLGGTADYEQY
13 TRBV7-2 ASSSHSGGFYEQY
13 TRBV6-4 ASAWTGGDYNEQF
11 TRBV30 AWSVHGGETQY
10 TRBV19 ASSYGNTEAF
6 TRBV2 ASNLRD
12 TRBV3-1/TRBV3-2 ASSQEDGAETQY
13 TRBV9 ASSETVYSNQPQH
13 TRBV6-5 ASSYSGASYNEQF
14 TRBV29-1 SVVGTSGTRSDTQY
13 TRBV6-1 ASRTPGSENQPQH
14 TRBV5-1 ASSSNRGTGANVLT
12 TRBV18 ASSLGQGHHEQY
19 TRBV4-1 ASSQKGPLTSGGPLGNEQF
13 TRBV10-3 AIGTGEYSNQPQH
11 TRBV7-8 ASSFDRGGELF
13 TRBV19 ASRITGESLYGYT
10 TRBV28 ASSFSIYEQY
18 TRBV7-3 ASSLVQQGLAGSNTGELF
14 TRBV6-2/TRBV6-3 ASSYSIGRNDEKLF
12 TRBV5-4 ASSLFGGYLPLH
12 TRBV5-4 ASSTGQGSYEQY
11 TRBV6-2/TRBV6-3 ASSYSAGTPLH
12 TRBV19 ASRQESRNSPLH
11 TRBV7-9 ASTGAGDYGYT
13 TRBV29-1 SVRISGGDTGELF
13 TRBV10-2 ASRQGAMDSYEQY